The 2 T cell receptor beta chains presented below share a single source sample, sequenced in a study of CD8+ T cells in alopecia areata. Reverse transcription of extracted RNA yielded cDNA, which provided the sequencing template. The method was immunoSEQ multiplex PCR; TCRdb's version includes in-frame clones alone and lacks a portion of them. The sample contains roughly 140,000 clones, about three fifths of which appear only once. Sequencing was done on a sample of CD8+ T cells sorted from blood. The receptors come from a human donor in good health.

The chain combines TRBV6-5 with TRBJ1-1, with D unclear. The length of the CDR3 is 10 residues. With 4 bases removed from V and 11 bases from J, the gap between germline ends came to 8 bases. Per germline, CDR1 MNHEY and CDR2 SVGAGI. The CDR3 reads CASSSEVAFF. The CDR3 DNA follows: TGTGCCAGCAGTTCGGAGGTGGCTTTCTTT.

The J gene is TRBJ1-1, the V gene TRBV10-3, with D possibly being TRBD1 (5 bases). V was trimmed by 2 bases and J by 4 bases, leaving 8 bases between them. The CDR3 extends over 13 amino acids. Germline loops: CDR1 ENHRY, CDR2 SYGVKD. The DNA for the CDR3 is TGTGCCATCAGTGAGGCCGGGGGCACTGAAGCTTTCTTT. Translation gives CAISEAGGTEAFF.